This entry describes one T cell receptor (beta chain). Its target is unknown. This sample was taken from a study of cytomegalovirus exposure and HLA in healthy donors. It was with 60 Vbeta and 13 Jbeta primers that the PCR ran. The method was immunoSEQ multiplex PCR; TCRdb's version includes in-frame clones alone and lacks a portion of them. Counted here are about 100,000 clones, 75% to 85% occurring once; the ten biggest clones make up about 1.1%. Findings and caveats of the study: In a later analysis, the majority of CMV-associated beta chains seemingly showed HLA restriction.

V dropped 1 base and J dropped 3; count of bases not matched to a gene: 9. CDR3 length: 17 amino acids. Sequencing used PBMCs. This chain links TRBV5-3 with TRBJ2-1, with 8 bases aligning to TRBD2. TRBV5-3 is an open reading frame whose function is uncertain. The source is a woman aged 18-29 years in good health and CMV-seronegative. CDR3 sequence reads: CARSLCPLAGNYNEQFF. CDR3 DNA: TGTGCCAGAAGCTTGTGTCCGCTAGCGGGTAACTACAATGAGCAGTTCTTC.